The T cell receptor beta chain described here comes from a study of identical twins. Findings and limits, study-wide: Memory repertoires showed no such pattern, whereas abundant cord blood beta clonotypes carried fewer insertions.

Germline CDR1 reads KGHDR; CDR2 reads SFDVKD. This CDR3 has 21 residues. J gave up 6 bases and V 3 bases, and 23 bases lay outside the gene matches. A universal primer site was created by template switching, with the cDNA bearing unique molecular identifiers. Each CDR3 protein gets one entry after TCRdb re-called the 5' RACE reads with MiXCR. The sample shows about 210,000 distinct CDR3 sequences, less than 9.5% of them seen only once. The table lists this clonotype with many counts. As yet, its antigen is unknown. V gene TRBV24-1 combines with J gene TRBJ2-3; 10 nucleotides agree with TRBD2. Material for sequencing was memory (CD45RO+) T cells sorted from blood. The TCR was taken from a young woman in good health. CDR3 sequence reads: CATSDIPPPGLAPYPEDTQYF. Written as DNA, the CDR3 is TGTGCCACCAGTGATATACCACCTCCGGGACTAGCGCCTTACCCGGAGGATACGCAGTATTTT.